This TCR beta chain was identified in a study of early T cells in non-severe SARS-CoV-2 infection listed by TCRdb under 2021. For the study in its entirety: Because TCR sequencing was done on bulk RNA from unsorted whole blood, the alpha and beta chains could not be paired. Overall study results and their limits: VDJdb matching was skewed toward anti-spike CD8 responses and likely underestimated virus-specific expansions, missing private and CD4 specificities.

Receptor amplification or capture employed 5' RACE. Data came from a NextSeq 500. To correct for sequencing error and PCR bias, the TCR library protocol tagged individual cDNA molecules with unique molecular identifiers. Both TCR alpha and beta chains were sequenced, and tight co-correlation was observed between alpha and beta sequence abundances in each sample. For the original study's pipeline: V gene, J gene and CDR3 annotation of TCR sequences was performed with Decombinator V4. Expanded TCRs were defined as changing significantly between any two time points under a Poisson model with p below 0.0001. TCR abundances were normalised to the total number of TCRs sequenced per sample and expressed as counts per million. TRAV1-2 paired with TRAJ12, TRAJ20 or TRAJ33 defined MAIT TCRs, while TRAV10 paired with TRAJ18 defined iNKT TCRs. A search of VDJdb, accessed on 1 November 2021, was run for TCRs annotated to CMV, EBV and SARS-CoV-2, with TCRs annotated for multiple antigens excluded. TCRdb cleaned the public reads at Q25 with fastp, built clones with MiXCR and kept in-frame beta chains. Rows are unified per CDR3 protein, each entry keeping the most common DNA and genes. The authors' filters were not applied to this entry. This sample comprises tens of thousands of distinct CDR3 sequences, 8.5% to 12% of them detected only once. The leading ten clones occupy just over 4.5% of the sample.

This clonotype showed up many times. The antigen it recognizes is unknown. It has no much larger one-base neighbor in the sample; base qualities were not kept. The germline V gene supplies CDR1 SGHTA and CDR2 FQGTGA. V is clipped by 5 bases and J by 0 bases, and the sequence between their germline boundaries is 8 bases long. Spanning cysteine to phenylalanine, the CDR3 consists of 14 amino acids. Here the CDR3 DNA is all that survives: 42 bases in frame from base 1. The study was a case-control design nested within a healthcare worker cohort in London, UK, with weekly nasopharyngeal swab PCR tests and blood sampling. Healthcare workers were recruited during the week of the UK lockdown, between 23 and 31 March 2020, and followed weekly for up to roughly 15 weeks.

The chain uses TRBV7-3 and TRBJ1-5; no D gene is confidently identified. This TCR derives from an adult who was a healthcare worker with PCR-confirmed SARS-CoV-2 infection or an uninfected control (not recorded which). Input material: whole blood. The sequenced DNA: TGTGCCAGCAGCCCACAAAATAGCAATCAGCCCCAGCATTTT. The resulting protein is CASSPQNSNQPQHF.